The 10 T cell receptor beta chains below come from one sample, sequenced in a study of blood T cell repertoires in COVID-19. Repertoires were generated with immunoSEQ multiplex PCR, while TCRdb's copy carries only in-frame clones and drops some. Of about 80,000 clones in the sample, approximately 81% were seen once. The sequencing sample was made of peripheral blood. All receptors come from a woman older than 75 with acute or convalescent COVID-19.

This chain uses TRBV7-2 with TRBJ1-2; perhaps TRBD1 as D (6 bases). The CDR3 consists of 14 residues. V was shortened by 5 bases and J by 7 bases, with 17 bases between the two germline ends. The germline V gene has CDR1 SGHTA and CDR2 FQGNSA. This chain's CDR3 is CASSPDRSGGGYTF. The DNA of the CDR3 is TGTGCCAGCAGCCCGGACAGATCGGGAGGTGGCTACACCTTC.

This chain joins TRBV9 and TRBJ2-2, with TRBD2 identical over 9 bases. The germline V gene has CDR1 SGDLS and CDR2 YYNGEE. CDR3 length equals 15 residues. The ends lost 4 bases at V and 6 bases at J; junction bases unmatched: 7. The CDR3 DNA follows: TGTGCCAGCAGCCCTAGCGGGACTAGCCCCGGGGAGCTGTTTTTT. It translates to CASSPSGTSPGELFF.

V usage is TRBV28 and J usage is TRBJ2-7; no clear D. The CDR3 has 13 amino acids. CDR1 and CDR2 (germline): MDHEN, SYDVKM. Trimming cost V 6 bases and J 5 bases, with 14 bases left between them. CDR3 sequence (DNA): TGTGCCAGCAGCGAAGACTCCGCGGACGAGCAGTACTTC. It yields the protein CASSEDSADEQYF. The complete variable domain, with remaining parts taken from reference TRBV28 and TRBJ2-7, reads DVKVTQSSRYLVKRTGEKVFLECVQDMDHENMFWYRQDPGLGLRLIYFSYDVKMKEKGDIPEGYSVSREKKERFSLILESASTNQTSMYLCASSEDSADEQYFGPGTRLTVT.

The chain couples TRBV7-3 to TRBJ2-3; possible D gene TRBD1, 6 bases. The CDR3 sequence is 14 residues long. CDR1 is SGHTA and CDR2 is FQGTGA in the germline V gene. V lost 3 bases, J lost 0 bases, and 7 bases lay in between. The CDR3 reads CASSLGASTDTQYF. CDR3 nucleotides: TGTGCCAGCAGCTTGGGGGCTAGCACAGATACGCAGTATTTT.

The CDR3 loop reads CASSYLSGRPYNEQFF. The CDR3 DNA is TGTGCCAGCAGTTACCTTAGCGGGCGTCCCTACAATGAGCAGTTCTTC. This chain joins TRBV6-2 or TRBV6-3 and TRBJ2-1; 7 bases are shared with TRBD2. The J segment lost 2 bases and the V segment lost 2 bases, leaving 6 bases of the junction unmatched. CDR1 and CDR2 from the germline V gene are MNHEY and SVGEGT. The CDR3 runs to 16 residues.

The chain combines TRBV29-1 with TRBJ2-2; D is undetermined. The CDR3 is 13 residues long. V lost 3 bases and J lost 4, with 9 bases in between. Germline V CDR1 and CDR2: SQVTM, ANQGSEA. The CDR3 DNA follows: TGCAGCGTTGACCCTCGGAGCACCGGGGAGCTGTTTTTT. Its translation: CSVDPRSTGELFF.

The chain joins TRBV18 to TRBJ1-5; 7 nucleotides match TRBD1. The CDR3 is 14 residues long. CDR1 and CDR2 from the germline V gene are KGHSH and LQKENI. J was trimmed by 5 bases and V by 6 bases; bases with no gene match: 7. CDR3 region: CASSLRGLDQPQHF. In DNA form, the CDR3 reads TGTGCCAGCTCTCTAAGGGGGCTGGATCAGCCCCAGCATTTT.

In nucleotides, the CDR3 is TGTGCCAGCAGTGCCCAGGGGTGGACTGAAGCTTTCTTT. It codes for CASSAQGWTEAFF. This sequence joins TRBV27 and TRBJ1-1, with D tentatively TRBD1 (6 bases). The germline CDR1 and CDR2 sequences are MNHEY and SMNVEV (reference sequence). V gave up 5 bases and J gave up 5 bases, with 12 bases separating them. The CDR3 covers 13 residues.

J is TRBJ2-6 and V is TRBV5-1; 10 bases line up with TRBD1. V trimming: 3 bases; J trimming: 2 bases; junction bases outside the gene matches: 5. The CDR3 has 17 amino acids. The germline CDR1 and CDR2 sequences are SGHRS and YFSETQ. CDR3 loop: CASSSLTGGAGANVLTF. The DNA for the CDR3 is TGCGCCAGCAGCTCTCTGACAGGGGGCGCTGGGGCCAACGTCCTGACTTTC. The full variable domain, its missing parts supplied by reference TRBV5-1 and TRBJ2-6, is KAGVTQTPRYLIKTRGQQVTLSCSPISGHRSVSWYQQTPGQGLQFLFEYFSETQRNKGNFPGRFSGRQFSNSRSEMNVSTLELGDSALYLCASSSLTGGAGANVLTFGAGSRLTVL.

The CDR3 here is CASSEMGTGVYTEAFF. The CDR3 bases are TGTGCCAGCAGTGAAATGGGGACAGGGGTATACACTGAAGCTTTCTTT. The J gene is TRBJ1-1, the V gene TRBV25-1, with 10 bases identical to TRBD1. This CDR3 is 16 amino acids long. Trimming took 2 bases from V and 3 from J; bases not matched to a gene: 6. The germline CDR1 and CDR2 sequences are MGHDK and SYGVNS. Full variable domain (missing parts from reference TRBV25-1 and TRBJ1-1): EADIYQTPRYLVIGTGKKITLECSQTMGHDKMYWYQQDPGMELHLIHYSYGVNSTEKGDLSSESTVSRIRTEHFPLTLESARPSHTSQYLCASSEMGTGVYTEAFFGQGTRLTVV.